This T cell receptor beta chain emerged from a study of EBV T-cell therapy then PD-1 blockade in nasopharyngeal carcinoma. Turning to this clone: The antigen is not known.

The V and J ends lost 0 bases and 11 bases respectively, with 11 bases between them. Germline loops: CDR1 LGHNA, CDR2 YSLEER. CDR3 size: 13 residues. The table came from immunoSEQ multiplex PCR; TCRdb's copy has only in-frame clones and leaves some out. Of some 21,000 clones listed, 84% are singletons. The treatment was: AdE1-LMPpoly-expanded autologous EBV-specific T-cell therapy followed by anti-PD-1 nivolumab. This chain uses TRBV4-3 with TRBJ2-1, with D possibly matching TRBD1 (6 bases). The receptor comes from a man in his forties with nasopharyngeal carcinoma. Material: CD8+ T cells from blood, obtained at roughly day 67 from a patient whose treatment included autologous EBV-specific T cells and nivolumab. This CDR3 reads CASSQEKQGKQFF. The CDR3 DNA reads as TGCGCCAGCAGCCAAGAAAAACAGGGTAAGCAGTTCTTC.